The 24 T cell receptor beta chains below come from one sample, sequenced in a study of regulatory T cells in long-lasting Graves disease. This sample's time point: newly diagnosed GD, antithyroid drugs for less than 3 months. There was RNA extracted from PBMCs, and the TCR library was made from it. According to the study, TCR beta libraries were built with iRepertoire HTBI primers and CDR3-region Arm-PCR. From the multiplex PCR reads, TCRdb called clonotypes with MiXCR, one entry per CDR3 protein. In the table there are over 350,000 distinct CDR3 sequences, approximately 15% of which are singletons. The sample also formed part of further work on T cells in Graves' hyperthyroidism and ophthalmopathy.

The input for sequencing was peripheral blood mononuclear cells (PBMCs), taken at new diagnosis, from a patient treated with antithyroid drugs. Source of these receptors: a middle-aged woman with Graves disease.

V and J are TRBV6-1 and TRBJ2-7, with unresolved D. The germline V gene encodes CDR1 MNHNS and CDR2 SASEGT. Trimming stripped 1 base from V and 4 bases from J, with 29 bases between. The CDR3 consists of 20 residues. The DNA of the CDR3 is TGTGCCAGCAGTGAAGGTGGGGTGGCTGCCCGCCGAGATAGGGCGTACGAGCAGTACTTC. Translation: CASSEGGVAARRDRAYEQYF.

As to this clonotype: This sequence may be a read error, since a much larger clone differs from it by one base. The CDR3 DNA is TGCAGTGCTAGAGTCAAGGGCTCCTACAATGAGCAGTTCTTC. This codes for CSARVKGSYNEQFF. This chain uses TRBV20-1 with TRBJ2-1; unclear D gene. Germline V lookup: CDR1 DFQATT, CDR2 SNEGSKA (reference sequence). Trimming took 1 base from V and 0 from J, leaving 7 bases between them. The CDR3 runs 14 residues.

This clonotype was seen at least ten times. The rearrangement joins TRBV6-2 or TRBV6-3 to TRBJ2-7; 9 positions match TRBD2. Germline CDR1 reads MNHEY; CDR2 reads SVGEGT. Trimming cost V 5 bases and J 2 bases; bases outside gene matches: 10. The CDR3 has 16 residues. In DNA, the CDR3 is TGTGCCAGCAGTCCCCGGAGAGCGGGAGGCCCCTACGAGCAGTACTTC. Its protein is CASSPRRAGGPYEQYF.

This clonotype occurred a few times. The gene calls are TRBV7-6 and TRBJ2-3; possibly TRBD2 for D (6 bases). Germline V gene data show CDR1 as SGHVS and CDR2 as FNYEAQ. The CDR3 extends over 15 amino acids. The V gene lost 1 base and the J gene lost 4 bases, with 12 bases spanning the gap. The chain's CDR3 is CASSLGGGEPDTQYF. CDR3 in DNA: TGTGCCAGCAGCTTAGGCGGCGGGGAGCCAGATACGCAGTATTTT.

The table lists this clonotype with many counts. The chain combines TRBV20-1 with TRBJ1-5; D gene ambiguous. The CDR3 covers 14 residues. Deletions cut 3 bases from V and 2 bases from J, with 11 bases between. Germline V lookup: CDR1 DFQATT, CDR2 SNEGSKA (reference sequence). The CDR3: CSASTVAGNQPQHF. For the CDR3, the DNA is TGCAGTGCTAGTACAGTCGCGGGCAATCAGCCCCAGCATTTT.

About this clonotype: This may come from a read error, since a much larger clone is one base off. This chain links TRBV29-1 with TRBJ2-7, with 7 bases identical to TRBD2. Per the germline V gene, CDR1 is SQVTM and CDR2 is ANQGSEA. The CDR3 runs 14 residues. This CDR3 is CGAYEGLPTGEQYF. CDR3 nucleotides: TGCGGCGCTTACGAGGGACTACCAACCGGCGAGCAGTACTTC.

This clonotype was found many times. This CDR3 reads CSARRGDWQNPYNEQFF. As DNA, the CDR3 is TGCAGTGCTAGAAGGGGGGACTGGCAGAATCCCTACAATGAGCAGTTCTTC. The chain employs TRBV20-1 and TRBJ2-1; the D gene could be TRBD1 or TRBD2 (6 bases each). Trimming took off 2 bases at V and 2 bases at J, with 19 bases between the two ends. The CDR3 extends over 17 amino acids. CDR1 is DFQATT and CDR2 is SNEGSKA in the germline V gene (reference sequence).

The sample holds many counts of this clonotype. V usage is TRBV5-4 and J usage is TRBJ2-5, with no clear D. Germline CDR1 SGHNT, CDR2 YYREEE (reference sequence). The ends were cut back, 0 bases at V and 3 bases at J, with 6 bases in the middle. CDR3 size: 13 residues. CDR3: CASSLGLKETQYF. As DNA, the CDR3 is TGTGCCAGCAGCTTGGGGCTTAAAGAGACCCAGTACTTC.

This clonotype was recorded many times. The chain recombines TRBV11-3 with TRBJ2-1; 12 bases align to TRBD2. CDR3 length: 19 amino acids. With V trimmed by 4 bases and J by 2 bases, 12 bases remained unmatched. Germline V gene sequence: CDR1 SGHNT, CDR2 YENEEA. The CDR3 nucleotides are TGTGCCAGCAGCTCCGACAATAAAGGACTAGCGGGACCCTACAATGAGCAGTTCTTC. Translated, it gives CASSSDNKGLAGPYNEQFF.

Many counts were recorded for this clonotype. The CDR3 DNA reads TGTGCCTGGAGGGCGACAGGGAACACTGAAGCTTTCTTT. Translating it yields CAWRATGNTEAFF. The rearrangement joins TRBV30 to TRBJ1-1, with D possibly matching TRBD1 (6 bases). Germline-derived CDR1 and CDR2 are GTSNPN and SVGIG (reference sequence). Trimming stripped 3 bases from V and 1 base from J, with 9 bases between. There are 13 residues in the CDR3.

The chain is built from TRBV10-3 and TRBJ2-7; TRBD2 matches at 13 bases. The CDR3 has 18 residues. CDR1 is ENHRY and CDR2 is SYGVKD in the germline V gene. V lost 3 bases and J lost 3; bases outside the gene matches: 11. The DNA for the CDR3 is TGTGCCATCAGTGACCCTGGGACTAGCGGGACCAGAATCTACGAGCAGTACTTC. Protein: CAISDPGTSGTRIYEQYF.

This clonotype was counted many times. This chain uses TRBV28 with TRBJ2-7, with 15 bases aligning to TRBD2. V lost 4 bases and J lost 5; bases outside the gene matches: 15. The CDR3 extends over 19 amino acids. Germline loops: CDR1 MDHEN, CDR2 SYDVKM. This chain's CDR3 is CASSSRRTSGRGRVHEQYF. The CDR3 bases are TGTGCCAGCAGTTCGCGCCGGACTAGCGGGAGGGGTCGTGTCCACGAGCAGTACTTC.

This clonotype was seen a handful of times. The chain carries TRBV5-8 and TRBJ2-7; D is tentatively TRBD1 or TRBD2 (5 bases each). The CDR3 sequence is 15 residues long. CDR1 SGHTS and CDR2 YDEGEE come from the germline V gene. The V end was cut by 2 bases, the J end by 1 base, with 13 bases between. CDR3 nucleotide sequence: TGTGCCAGCAGCTTAAGAGGGGCGGGTTCCTACGAGCAGTACTTC. As protein: CASSLRGAGSYEQYF.

In this sample, this clonotype turned up many times. The chain uses TRBV27 and TRBJ1-4; the match to TRBD1 covers 8 bases. With V trimmed by 5 bases and J by 6 bases, 5 bases remained unmatched. The V gene's germline CDR1 is MNHEY and CDR2 SMNVEV (reference sequence). The CDR3 consists of 14 residues. The CDR3 loop reads CASSPGQGHEKLFF. The CDR3 DNA reads as TGTGCCAGCAGTCCTGGACAGGGACATGAAAAACTGTTTTTT.

The gene calls are TRBV6-8 and TRBJ1-1; no clear D. CDR1 is MNHGY and CDR2 is SAAAGT in the germline V gene. The CDR3 runs to 17 residues. Trimming took 0 bases from V and 1 from J, leaving 15 bases between them. DNA of the CDR3: TGTGCCAGCAGTTACTCGATCTTAAAGGACCAGAACACTGAAGCTTTCTTT. Translation gives CASSYSILKDQNTEAFF.

Comments on this clonotype: Only one base separates this from a far larger clonotype, so it likely reflects a read error. This chain joins TRBV6-6 and TRBJ2-7; a possible D gene is TRBD1 (5 bases). Germline CDR1 and CDR2: MNHNY and SVGAGI (reference sequence). CDR3 length: 15 residues. The V and J ends lost 0 bases and 2 bases respectively, with 11 bases between them. The CDR3 loop is CASSYSRTWPYEQYF. In nucleotides, the CDR3 is TGTGCCAGCAGTTACTCGCGGACATGGCCCTACGAGCAGTACTTC.

This chain joins TRBV18 and TRBJ1-5; weak D call: TRBD1 (5 bases). V was cut by 0 bases and J by 3 bases, with 9 bases left in between. This CDR3 region has 15 residues. The germline CDR1 and CDR2 sequences are KGHSH and LQKENI. The CDR3 DNA follows: TGTGCCAGCTCACCACCGGGGACCCACAATCAGCCCCAGCATTTT. Translated: CASSPPGTHNQPQHF.

The chain combines TRBV5-1 with TRBJ2-1; the D gene could be TRBD1 or TRBD2 (5 bases each). The germline CDR1 and CDR2 sequences are SGHRS and YFSETQ. V lost 1 base, J lost 4 bases, and 12 bases lay in between. This CDR3 region has 15 residues. The CDR3 protein is CASSLLGTLYNEQFF. As DNA, the CDR3 is TGCGCCAGCAGCTTGTTAGGGACCCTTTACAATGAGCAGTTCTTC.

This clonotype was counted ten times or more. The rearrangement uses TRBV12-3 or TRBV12-4 and TRBJ2-1, with D maybe TRBD2 (5 bases). CDR3 length: 11 amino acids. The germline V and J ends were trimmed by 3 bases and 12 bases, with 9 bases remaining between them. CDR3 residues: CASSFGLRQFF. The CDR3 coding sequence is TGTGCCAGCAGTTTTGGACTTCGGCAGTTCTTC.

The rearrangement links TRBV28 to TRBJ2-1, with D possibly matching TRBD1 (6 bases). V dropped 9 bases and J dropped 0 bases, with 15 bases sitting between them. Per the germline V gene, CDR1 is MDHEN and CDR2 is SYDVKM. This CDR3 is 15 amino acids long. CDR3 bases: TGTGCCAGTACTATGGGGGCCTCCTCCTACAATGAGCAGTTCTTC. Protein product: CASTMGASSYNEQFF.

This clonotype was picked up a small number of times. The chain employs TRBV5-6 and TRBJ2-3, with TRBD2 as a possible D gene (6 bases). The germline V and J ends were trimmed by 1 base and 4 bases, with 13 bases remaining between them. This CDR3 comprises 15 residues. CDR1 SGHDT and CDR2 YYEEEE come from the germline V gene. CDR3 loop: CASSLWDRRADTQYF. The DNA of the CDR3 is TGTGCCAGCAGCTTGTGGGATAGGAGGGCAGATACGCAGTATTTT.

This clonotype occurred many times. V is TRBV7-2 and J is TRBJ2-7; 7 bases map to TRBD1. With 2 bases clipped from V and 6 bases from J, the junction kept 4 bases outside the gene matches. This CDR3 spans 13 amino acids. Germline-derived CDR1 and CDR2 are SGHTA and FQGNSA. The CDR3 spells CASSLSNRGEQYF. In DNA, the CDR3 is TGTGCCAGCAGCTTATCCAACAGGGGCGAGCAGTACTTC.

Comments on this clonotype: It may be a read error: a sequence one base away is much more abundant. Here the CDR3 DNA reads TGTGCCAGCAGTTTAGCGGTTCATGGAGAGAACCAGTACTTC. This gives the protein CASSLAVHGENQYF. J is TRBJ2-5 and V is TRBV12-3 or TRBV12-4; no clear D. The CDR3 consists of 14 residues.

This clonotype was counted only a few times. This rearrangement joins TRBV9 to TRBJ2-3; D may be TRBD1 or TRBD2 (6 bases each). Germline V gene sequence: CDR1 SGDLS, CDR2 YYNGEE. The CDR3 runs to 14 residues. Trimming pared 4 bases from V and 3 bases from J, leaving 12 bases between. CDR3 sequence: CASSREGGTDTQYF. Here the CDR3 DNA reads TGTGCCAGCAGCAGAGAGGGGGGAACAGATACGCAGTATTTT.